This record concerns one TCR beta chain sequence. Antigen: not known. Only cases whose brain tissue showed the highest T cell transcript signatures were sequenced. Before surgery, patients took at least one anti-epileptic drug. This sample was included in a study of brain T cells in children with intractable seizures. Points from the study as a whole: Viral specificity was inferred only from CDR3 similarity; HCMV serostatus was unknown. Clones missing pre-surgery may reflect undersampling of that blood sample.

This CDR3 has 14 amino acids. Trimming pared 7 bases from V and 3 bases from J, leaving 16 bases between. Germline CDR1 is MDHEN and CDR2 is SYDVKM. Sequencing was performed with immunoSEQ multiplex PCR; in TCRdb, only in-frame clones are kept and a portion is missing. The repertoire holds under 150,000 clones, under 95% seen once, with under 4.5% in the top ten. The sequence was obtained from a boy younger than two with hemimegalencephaly and intractable seizures. The sequenced sample was peripheral blood, obtained at surgery. The rearrangement links TRBV28 to TRBJ2-7, with D uncertain. CDR3 in amino acids: CASTEQQGHYEQYF. CDR3 DNA: TGTGCCAGCACCGAACAGCAAGGGCACTACGAGCAGTACTTC.